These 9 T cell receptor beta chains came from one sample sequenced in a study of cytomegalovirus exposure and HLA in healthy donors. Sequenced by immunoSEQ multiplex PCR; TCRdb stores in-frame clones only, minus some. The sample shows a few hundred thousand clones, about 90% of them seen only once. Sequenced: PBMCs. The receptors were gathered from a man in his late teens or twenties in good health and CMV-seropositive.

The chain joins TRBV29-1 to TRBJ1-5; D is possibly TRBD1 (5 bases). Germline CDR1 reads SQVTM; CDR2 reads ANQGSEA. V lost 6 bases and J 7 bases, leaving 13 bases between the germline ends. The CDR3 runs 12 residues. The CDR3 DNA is TGCAGCGTGGGGCTAAAAGGGCAGCCCCAGCATTTT. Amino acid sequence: CSVGLKGQPQHF. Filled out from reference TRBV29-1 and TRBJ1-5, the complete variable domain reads SAVISQKPSRDICQRGTSLTIQCQVDSQVTMMFWYRQQPGQSLTLIATANQGSEATYESGFVIDKFPISRPNLTFSTLTVSNMSPEDSSIYLCSVGLKGQPQHFGDGTRLSIL.

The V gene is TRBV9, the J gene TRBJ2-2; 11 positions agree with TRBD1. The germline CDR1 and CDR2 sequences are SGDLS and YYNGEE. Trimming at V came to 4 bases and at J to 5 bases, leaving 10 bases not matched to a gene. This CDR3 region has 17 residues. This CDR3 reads CASSKSHGTGGTGELFF. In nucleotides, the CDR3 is TGTGCCAGCAGCAAGTCTCACGGGACAGGGGGTACCGGGGAGCTGTTTTTT.

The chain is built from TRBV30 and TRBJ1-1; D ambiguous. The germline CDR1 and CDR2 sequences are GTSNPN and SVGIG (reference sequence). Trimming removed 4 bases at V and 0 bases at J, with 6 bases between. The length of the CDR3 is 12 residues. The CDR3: CAWNRVNTEAFF. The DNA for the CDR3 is TGTGCCTGGAACAGAGTGAACACTGAAGCTTTCTTT.

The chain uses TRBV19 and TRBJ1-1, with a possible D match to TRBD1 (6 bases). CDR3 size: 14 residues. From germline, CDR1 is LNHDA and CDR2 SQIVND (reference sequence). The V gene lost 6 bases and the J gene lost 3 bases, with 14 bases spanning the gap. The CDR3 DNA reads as TGTGCCAGTAGCCCCCCGGGGGGCCACACTGAAGCTTTCTTT. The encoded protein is CASSPPGGHTEAFF.

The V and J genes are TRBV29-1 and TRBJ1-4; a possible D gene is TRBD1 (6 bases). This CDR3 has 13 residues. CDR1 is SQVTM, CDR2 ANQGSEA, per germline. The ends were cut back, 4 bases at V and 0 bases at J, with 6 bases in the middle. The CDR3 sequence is CSVGQATNEKLFF. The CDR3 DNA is TGCAGCGTTGGACAGGCAACTAATGAAAAACTGTTTTTT.

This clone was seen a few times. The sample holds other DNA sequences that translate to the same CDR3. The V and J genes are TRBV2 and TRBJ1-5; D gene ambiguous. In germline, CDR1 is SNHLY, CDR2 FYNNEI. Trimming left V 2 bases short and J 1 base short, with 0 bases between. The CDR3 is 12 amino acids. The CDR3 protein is CASSESNQPQHF. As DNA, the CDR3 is TGTGCCAGCAGTGAAAGCAATCAGCCCCAGCATTTT.

The CDR3 region has the DNA TGTGCCAGCAGCACCACGAACACCGGGGAGCTGTTTTTT. This gives the protein CASSTTNTGELFF. The rearrangement joins TRBV5-4 to TRBJ2-2; no clear D gene. The CDR3 has 13 residues. Trimming cost V 4 bases and J 0 bases, with 4 bases left between them. Germline V gene lookup returns CDR1 SGHNT and CDR2 YYREEE (reference sequence).

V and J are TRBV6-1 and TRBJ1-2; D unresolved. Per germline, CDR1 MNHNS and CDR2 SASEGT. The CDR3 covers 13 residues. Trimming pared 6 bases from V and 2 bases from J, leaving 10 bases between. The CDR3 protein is CASSPGPNYGYTF. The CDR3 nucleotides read TGTGCCAGCAGCCCAGGCCCAAACTATGGCTACACCTTC.

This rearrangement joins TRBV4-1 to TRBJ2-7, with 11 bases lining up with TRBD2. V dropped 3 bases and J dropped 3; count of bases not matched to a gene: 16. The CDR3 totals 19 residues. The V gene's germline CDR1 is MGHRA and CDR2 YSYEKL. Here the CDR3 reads CASSHPMRLAGYSFYEQYF. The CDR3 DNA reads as TGCGCCAGCAGCCATCCGATGCGACTAGCGGGGTACTCTTTCTACGAGCAGTACTTC.